A single sample is the source of the 21 T cell receptor beta chains below, sequenced in a study of CD8+ T cells in alopecia areata. cDNA reverse transcribed from extracted RNA served as the sequencing template. Profiled with immunoSEQ multiplex PCR; TCRdb holds only in-frame clones, not every one. This table holds more than 90,000 clones, roughly 69% found once. Material: CD4+ T cells sorted from blood. The receptors shown here come from a human donor in good health.

The chain is built from TRBV29-1 and TRBJ2-1; TRBD1 might be the D (5 bases). Trimming took off 4 bases at V and 0 bases at J, with 7 bases between the two ends. The CDR3 length is 13 residues. Germline CDR1 reads SQVTM; CDR2 reads ANQGSEA. This CDR3 reads CSVVDSSYNEQFF. The CDR3, as DNA: TGCAGCGTTGTAGACAGCTCCTACAATGAGCAGTTCTTC.

The V and J genes are TRBV5-4 and TRBJ1-5; no reliable D call. V lost 3 bases and J lost 3, with 4 bases in between. Germline loops: CDR1 SGHNT, CDR2 YYREEE (reference sequence). The CDR3 runs to 12 residues. The CDR3 nucleotides read TGTGCCAGCAGCTCTCCCAATCAGCCCCAGCATTTT. Translation: CASSSPNQPQHF.

The chain uses TRBV29-1 and TRBJ1-6; D gene unclear. Germline CDR1 reads SQVTM; CDR2 reads ANQGSEA. V gave up 1 base and J gave up 6 bases, with 13 bases separating them. This CDR3 is 15 amino acids long. CDR3 coding DNA: TGCAGCGTTGAAGGGCACCGATCCCCTAATTCACCCCTCCACTTT. Translated, it gives CSVEGHRSPNSPLHF. The complete variable domain, with remaining parts taken from reference TRBV29-1 and TRBJ1-6, reads SAVISQKPSRDICQRGTSLTIQCQVDSQVTMMFWYRQQPGQSLTLIATANQGSEATYESGFVIDKFPISRPNLTFSTLTVSNMSPEDSSIYLCSVEGHRSPNSPLHFGNGTRLTVT.

This clone was found a few times. This chain links TRBV27 with TRBJ1-2; D is unclear. The germline V gene has CDR1 MNHEY and CDR2 SMNVEV (reference sequence). The CDR3 spans 12 residues. The ends were cut back, 4 bases at V and 2 bases at J, with 5 bases in the middle. CDR3 region: CASSSQNYGYTF. The DNA for the CDR3 is TGTGCCAGCAGTTCCCAGAACTATGGCTACACCTTC.

The rearrangement joins TRBV4-1 to TRBJ2-1; TRBD2 aligns across 7 bases. Germline V gives CDR1 MGHRA, CDR2 YSYEKL. CDR3 length: 15 amino acids. V trimming: 4 bases; J trimming: 3 bases; junction bases outside the gene matches: 6. The CDR3 loop reads CASSRLERDYNEQFF. CDR3 nucleotide sequence: TGCGCCAGCAGCCGCCTAGAGCGGGACTACAATGAGCAGTTCTTC.

This clone was observed once. The gene calls are TRBV29-1 and TRBJ2-1; D is perhaps TRBD1 (6 bases). The ends were cut back, 4 bases at V and 0 bases at J, with 7 bases in the middle. Germline V gives CDR1 SQVTM, CDR2 ANQGSEA. The CDR3 spans 13 residues. In nucleotides, the CDR3 is TGCAGCGTTGTCAGGGGCTCCTACAATGAGCAGTTCTTC. Translation: CSVVRGSYNEQFF.

The rearrangement links TRBV6-6 to TRBJ1-5; 9 positions match TRBD1. The V gene end was trimmed by 10 bases and the J gene end by 7 bases; junction bases not matched to a gene: 11. Germline CDR1 is MNHNY and CDR2 is SVGAGI (reference sequence). The CDR3 length is 14 residues. CDR3 amino acids: CATRDGGQGQPQHF. The CDR3 nucleotides read TGTGCCACCCGCGACGGGGGACAGGGACAGCCCCAGCATTTT.

The genes are TRBV7-6 and TRBJ2-4; no clear D. V shed 5 bases and J shed 6 bases, with 11 bases lying between them. The CDR3 has 13 residues. Germline assignment: CDR1 SGHVS and CDR2 FNYEAQ. The CDR3 nucleotides are TGTGCCAGCAGCCTAGTCCTGGGAAACATTCAGTACTTC. This translates into CASSLVLGNIQYF. The complete variable domain, with remaining parts taken from reference TRBV7-6 and TRBJ2-4, reads GAGVSQSPRYKVTKRGQDVALRCDPISGHVSLYWYRQALGQGPEFLTYFNYEAQQDKSGLPNDRFSAERPEGSISTLTIQRTEQRDSAMYRCASSLVLGNIQYFGAGTRLSVL.

J is TRBJ2-1 and V is TRBV10-3; TRBD2 matches at 13 bases. Looked up from germline, CDR1 is ENHRY and CDR2 is SYGVKD. V dropped 6 bases and J dropped 7; count of bases not matched to a gene: 6. The length of the CDR3 is 15 residues. Here the CDR3 DNA reads TGTGCCATCAGCGGGGGACTAGCGGGGTTGAATGAGCAGTTCTTC. As protein: CAISGGLAGLNEQFF.

This CDR3 is CASRDPGFNGYTF. Written as DNA, the CDR3 is TGTGCCAGCAGGGACCCGGGGTTCAACGGCTACACCTTC. The chain links TRBV11-2 to TRBJ1-2; D is unresolved. Trimming stripped 6 bases from V and 8 bases from J, with 16 bases between. CDR1 is SGHAT and CDR2 is FQNNGV in the germline V gene. This CDR3 comprises 13 residues. Complete variable domain (other parts from reference TRBV11-2 and TRBJ1-2): EAGVAQSPRYKIIEKRQSVAFWCNPISGHATLYWYQQILGQGPKLLIQFQNNGVVDDSQLPKDRFSAERLKGVDSTLKIQPAKLEDSAVYLCASRDPGFNGYTFGSGTRLTVV.

The V and J genes are TRBV11-2 and TRBJ2-3, with a possible D match to TRBD1 (6 bases). The V gene lost 5 bases and the J gene lost 1 base, with 16 bases spanning the gap. This CDR3 spans 16 amino acids. Germline loops: CDR1 SGHAT, CDR2 FQNNGV. The CDR3 sequence: CASSPRGTFGTDTQYF. CDR3 DNA sequence: TGTGCCAGCAGCCCCAGGGGTACCTTTGGCACAGATACGCAGTATTTT.

This chain's CDR3 is CASSLQGQTYEQYF. The DNA of the CDR3 is TGTGCCAGCAGTCTCCAAGGACAGACCTACGAGCAGTACTTC. The genes are TRBV6-1 and TRBJ2-7, with D maybe TRBD1 (6 bases). The CDR3 has 14 residues. The V gene lost 5 bases and the J gene lost 2 bases, with 13 bases spanning the gap. Germline assignment: CDR1 MNHNS and CDR2 SASEGT.

The genes are TRBV29-1 and TRBJ2-7, with D perhaps matching TRBD2 (5 bases). V lost 4 bases and J 7 bases, leaving 14 bases between the germline ends. CDR1 and CDR2 from the germline V gene are SQVTM and ANQGSEA. This CDR3 has 12 amino acids. The CDR3 region has the DNA TGCAGCGTTGCACGGGATTCGGGGGAGCAGTACTTC. Its translation is CSVARDSGEQYF.

The chain joins TRBV27 to TRBJ2-2; D is unclear. CDR3 length equals 15 residues. The V gene's germline CDR1 is MNHEY and CDR2 SMNVEV (reference sequence). Trimming pared 2 bases from V and 1 base from J, leaving 8 bases between. In nucleotides, the CDR3 is TGTGCCAGCAGTTTACGACCCCGGAACACCGGGGAGCTGTTTTTT. It encodes CASSLRPRNTGELFF.

The chain carries TRBV6-5 and TRBJ1-2; D not resolved. The CDR3 consists of 13 residues. V was trimmed by 6 bases and J by 2 bases, leaving 10 bases between them. Germline V CDR1 and CDR2: MNHEY, SVGAGI. The CDR3 DNA reads TGTGCCAGCAGCCAAACAGTAAACTATGGCTACACCTTC. Protein product: CASSQTVNYGYTF.

The chain uses TRBV5-4 and TRBJ2-3; TRBD1 matches at 7 bases. Germline V gene lookup returns CDR1 SGHNT and CDR2 YYREEE (reference sequence). This CDR3 contains 14 residues. The V gene end was trimmed by 3 bases and the J gene end by 1 base; junction bases not matched to a gene: 2. For the CDR3, the DNA is TGTGCCAGCAGCTGGGACAGAGGCACAGATACGCAGTATTTT. Amino acid sequence: CASSWDRGTDTQYF.

The genes are TRBV5-1 and TRBJ2-3; D may be TRBD1 or TRBD2 (5 bases each). Germline assignment: CDR1 SGHRS and CDR2 YFSETQ. The V end lost 0 bases, the J end lost 5 bases, and 10 bases lay between the germline ends. This CDR3 spans 14 amino acids. The CDR3 spells CASSLGRGEDTQYF. CDR3 bases: TGCGCCAGCAGCTTGGGTAGGGGAGAAGATACGCAGTATTTT.

This clone was detected a few times. The chain recombines TRBV2 with TRBJ2-3, with 14 bases fitting TRBD2. Germline loops: CDR1 SNHLY, CDR2 FYNNEI. With V trimmed by 5 bases and J by 7 bases, 5 bases remained unmatched. The CDR3 runs to 15 residues. The CDR3 DNA is TGTGCCAGCAGTCCGACTAGCGGGGGGGCGAATACGCAGTATTTT. Protein: CASSPTSGGANTQYF.

The chain links TRBV28 to TRBJ1-2; D ambiguous. V lost 8 bases to trimming and J lost 2 bases, with 12 bases between them. The germline V gene has CDR1 MDHEN and CDR2 SYDVKM. The CDR3 length is 13 residues. The CDR3 DNA reads TGTGCCAGCGAGGACTCAAGGAACTATGGCTACACCTTC. Protein: CASEDSRNYGYTF.

In DNA, the CDR3 is TGTGCCTGGAGTGGAGCGGGGTTGGAGACCCAGTACTTC. Protein product: CAWSGAGLETQYF. This chain links TRBV30 with TRBJ2-5; TRBD2 matches at 7 bases. This CDR3 has 13 amino acids. CDR1 and CDR2 (germline): GTSNPN, SVGIG (reference sequence). V lost 1 base and J lost 5; bases outside the gene matches: 4.

The chain employs TRBV5-4 and TRBJ2-7, with D possibly TRBD1 on 6 matching bases. V lost 2 bases, J lost 5 bases, and 14 bases lay in between. Germline CDR1 SGHNT, CDR2 YYREEE (reference sequence). The CDR3 is made up of 14 amino acids. The CDR3 is CASSFGYQGNEQYF. In nucleotides, the CDR3 is TGTGCCAGCAGCTTTGGGTACCAGGGGAACGAGCAGTACTTC.